A single T cell receptor (beta chain) is shown here with its context. Its antigen is unknown. The data were obtained in a study of tumor-infiltrating lymphocytes in localized non-small cell lung cancer. Whole-study results and caveats: TCRbeta sequencing showed higher T cell infiltration in tumors than uninvolved lung.

Only in-frame clones appear in the TCRdb table, and some are missing; sequencing was by immunoSEQ multiplex PCR. The table lists more than 7,000 clones, 65% to 70% of them singletons. Germline CDR1 is MNHEY and CDR2 is SMNVEV (reference sequence). V was clipped by 6 bases and J by 4 bases, with 19 bases between them. The CDR3 is 17 amino acids. This TCR derives from a human donor with non-small cell lung cancer. Sequencing was done on a sample of uninvolved lung tissue not adjacent to the tumor. This sequence joins TRBV27 and TRBJ2-6; no clear D gene. This CDR3 reads CASSLIQSLTGANVLTF. The DNA for the CDR3 is TGTGCCAGCAGCTTGATTCAGTCCCTCACCGGGGCCAACGTCCTGACTTTC.